A single sample is the source of the 8 T cell receptor beta chains below, sequenced in a study of blood T cell repertoires in COVID-19. Clones were read by immunoSEQ multiplex PCR, and TCRdb kept only the in-frame ones, dropping some. The sample includes roughly 200,000 clones, about 88% of them seen just once. Specimen: PBMCs or T cells enriched from blood (not recorded which). These receptors all come from a woman between 35 and 50 years old with acute COVID-19.

This chain joins TRBV5-1 and TRBJ2-7; no clear D gene. Germline CDR1 is SGHRS and CDR2 is YFSETQ. V lost 5 bases and J 2 bases, leaving 11 bases between the germline ends. CDR3 length: 13 residues. The CDR3 DNA sequence: TGCGCCAGCAGTTACTCCGCGACCTACGAGCAGTACTTC. It translates to CASSYSATYEQYF. Variable domain in full (rest from reference TRBV5-1 and TRBJ2-7): KAGVTQTPRYLIKTRGQQVTLSCSPISGHRSVSWYQQTPGQGLQFLFEYFSETQRNKGNFPGRFSGRQFSNSRSEMNVSTLELGDSALYLCASSYSATYEQYFGPGTRLTVT.

This clone was detected once. The gene calls are TRBV5-1 and TRBJ2-7, with 7 bases identical to TRBD1. Germline trimming cut 1 base from V and 4 bases from J; bases unmatched to any gene: 8. Germline V gives CDR1 SGHRS, CDR2 YFSETQ. The CDR3 spans 15 residues. This chain's CDR3 is CASSLRPGGTYEQYF. In DNA form, the CDR3 reads TGCGCCAGCAGCTTGAGGCCAGGGGGAACGTACGAGCAGTACTTC.

V is TRBV7-9 and J is TRBJ2-2; 8 bases agree with TRBD1. Germline CDR1 is SEHNR and CDR2 is FQNEAQ (reference sequence). V lost 6 bases to trimming and J lost 3 bases; unmatched junction nucleotides: 3. The CDR3 is 14 amino acids. The CDR3 spells CASRGTGDTGELFF. CDR3 in DNA: TGTGCCAGCAGAGGGACAGGAGACACCGGGGAGCTGTTTTTT.

The sample holds a few counts of this clone. The chain uses TRBV19 and TRBJ1-5; 8 bases are a match to TRBD1. J was trimmed by 5 bases and V by 2 bases; bases with no gene match: 5. The germline V gene has CDR1 LNHDA and CDR2 SQIVND (reference sequence). The CDR3 runs to 15 residues. The CDR3 loop is CASSITGTGYQPQHF. Written as DNA, the CDR3 is TGTGCCAGTAGTATAACCGGGACAGGTTATCAGCCCCAGCATTTT.

This chain connects TRBV9 to TRBJ2-2, with a weak D call TRBD1 (6 bases). The CDR3 totals 15 residues. CDR1 is SGDLS and CDR2 is YYNGEE in the germline V gene. V lost 3 bases and J lost 2, with 11 bases in between. DNA of the CDR3: TGTGCCAGCAGCGAGAGGACAGCTAACACCGGGGAGCTGTTTTTT. It specifies CASSERTANTGELFF.

The genes are TRBV12-2 and TRBJ2-3; the table assigns TRBD2, which was not confirmed against the DNA. TRBV12-2 represents a pseudogene. CDR3 length: 20 residues. As DNA, the CDR3 is TGTGCAAGTCGCTTAAGGGTTAGCCGGGTGAACGCACTAGCGGCAGATACGCAGTATTTT. This gives the protein CASRLRVSRVNALAADTQYF.

This chain joins TRBV3-1 (or the pseudogene TRBV3-2) and TRBJ1-2; 7 nucleotides match TRBD1. CDR1 and CDR2 (germline): LGHDT, YNNKEL (reference sequence). Unmatched junction bases numbered 8, after V lost 0 bases and J lost 4 bases. CDR3 length: 16 residues. The CDR3 coding sequence is TGTGCCAGCAGCCAAGATTGGCAGGGGGTTCCCTATGGCTACACCTTC. It yields the protein CASSQDWQGVPYGYTF.

The J gene is TRBJ2-2, the V gene TRBV28; the match to TRBD1 covers 7 bases. The germline V gene has CDR1 MDHEN and CDR2 SYDVKM. Unmatched junction bases numbered 11, after V lost 6 bases and J lost 4 bases. This CDR3 comprises 16 residues. CDR3 bases: TGTGCCAGCAGGGCCCGGGACAGTCTCGGCACCGGGGAGCTGTTTTTT. Translating it yields CASRARDSLGTGELFF.